This T cell receptor (beta chain) was identified during a study of T-cell memory formation after mild COVID-19. Study in general: The study found TCR clusters largely donor specific.

Between the trimmed V and J ends, which lost 0 bases and 5 bases, there was a span of 8 bases. The germline CDR1 and CDR2 sequences are LNHNV and YYDKDF (reference sequence). CDR3 length: 14 residues. After 5'RACE with constant-segment primers, TCR alpha and TCR beta cDNA libraries carrying sample barcodes and UMIs were obtained. TCRdb re-called the 5' RACE reads through MiXCR, storing one row per CDR3 protein. The table lists approximately 570,000 distinct CDR3 sequences, around 17% of them singletons. This clonotype has more than one count but fewer than ten. What was sequenced was PBMCs or a T cell subset sorted from them (not recorded which). This TCR derives from an adult woman who had mild COVID-19 (a few samples of this study predate the infection). Cell type and time point are not known. The chain combines TRBV15 with TRBJ2-1, with unresolved D. The CDR3 protein is CATSRDVGNNEQFF. CDR3 bases: TGTGCCACCAGCAGAGATGTCGGAAACAATGAGCAGTTCTTC. The complete variable domain, with remaining parts taken from reference TRBV15 and TRBJ2-1, reads DAMVIQNPRYQVTQFGKPVTLSCSQTLNHNVMYWYQQKSSQAPKLLFHYYDKDFNNEADTPDNFQSRRPNTSFCFLDIRSPGLGDTAMYLCATSRDVGNNEQFFGPGTRLTVL.